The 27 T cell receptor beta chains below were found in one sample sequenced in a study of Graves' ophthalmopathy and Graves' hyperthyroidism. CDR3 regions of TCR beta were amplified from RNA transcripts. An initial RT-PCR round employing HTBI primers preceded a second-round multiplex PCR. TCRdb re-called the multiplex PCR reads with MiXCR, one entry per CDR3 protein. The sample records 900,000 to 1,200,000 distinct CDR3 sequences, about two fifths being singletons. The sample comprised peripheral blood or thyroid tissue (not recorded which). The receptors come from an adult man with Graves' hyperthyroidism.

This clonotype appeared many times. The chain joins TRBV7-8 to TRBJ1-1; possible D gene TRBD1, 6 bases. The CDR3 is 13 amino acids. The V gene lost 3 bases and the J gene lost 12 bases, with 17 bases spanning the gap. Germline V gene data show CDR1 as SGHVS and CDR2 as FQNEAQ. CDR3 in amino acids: CASSFTPGDKTFF. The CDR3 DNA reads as TGTGCCAGCAGCTTTACTCCAGGGGATAAAACTTTCTTT.

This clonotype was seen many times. CDR3 loop: CASSLAELAYKQYF. The CDR3 bases are TGTGCCAGCAGCTTAGCTGAACTAGCTTACAAGCAGTACTTC. The chain uses TRBV7-2 and TRBJ2-7; D may be TRBD2 (6 bases). V was clipped by 0 bases and J by 8 bases, with 14 bases between them. Germline CDR1 is SGHTA and CDR2 is FQGNSA. This CDR3 is built from 14 residues. Based on the CDR3 plus reference TRBV7-2 and TRBJ2-7, the full variable domain is GAGVSQSPSNKVTEKGKDVELRCDPISGHTALYWYRQSLGQGLEFLIYFQGNSAPDKSGLPSDRFSAERTGGSVSTLTIQRTQQEDSAVYLCASSLAELAYKQYFGPGTRLTVT.

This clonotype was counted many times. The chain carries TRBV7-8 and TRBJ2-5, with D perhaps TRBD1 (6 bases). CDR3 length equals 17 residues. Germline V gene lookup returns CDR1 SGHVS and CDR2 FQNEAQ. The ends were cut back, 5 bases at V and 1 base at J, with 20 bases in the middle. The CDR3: CASSAQTGFSVQETQYF. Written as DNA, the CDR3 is TGTGCCAGCAGCGCACAAACAGGGTTTTCGGTCCAAGAGACCCAGTACTTC.

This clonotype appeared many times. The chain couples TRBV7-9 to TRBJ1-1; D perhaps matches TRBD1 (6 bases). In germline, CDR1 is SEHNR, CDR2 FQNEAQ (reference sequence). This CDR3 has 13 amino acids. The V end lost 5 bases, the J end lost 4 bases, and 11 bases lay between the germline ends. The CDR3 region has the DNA TGTGCCAGCAGCCCCGAGGGGGGCACTGAAGCTTTCTTT. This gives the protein CASSPEGGTEAFF.

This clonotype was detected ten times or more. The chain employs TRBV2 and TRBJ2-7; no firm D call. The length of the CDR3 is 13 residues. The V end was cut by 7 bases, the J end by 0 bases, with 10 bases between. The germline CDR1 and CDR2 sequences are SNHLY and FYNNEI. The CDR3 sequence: CASKLLASYEQYF. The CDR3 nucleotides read TGTGCCAGCAAGCTATTGGCCTCCTACGAGCAGTACTTC.

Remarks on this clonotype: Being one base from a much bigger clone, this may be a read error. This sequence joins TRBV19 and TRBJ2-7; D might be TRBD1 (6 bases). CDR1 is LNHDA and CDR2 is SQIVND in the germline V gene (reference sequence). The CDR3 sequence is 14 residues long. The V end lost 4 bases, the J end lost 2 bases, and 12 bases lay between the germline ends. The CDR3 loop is CASSKTTGAYEQYF. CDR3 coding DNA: TGTGCCAGTAGTAAGACGACAGGAGCCTACGAGCAGTACTTC.

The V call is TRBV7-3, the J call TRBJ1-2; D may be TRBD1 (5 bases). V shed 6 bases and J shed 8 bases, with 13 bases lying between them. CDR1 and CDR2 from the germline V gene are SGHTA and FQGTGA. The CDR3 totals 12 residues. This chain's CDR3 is CASRKGAGGYTF. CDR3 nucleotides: TGTGCCAGCAGGAAAGGGGCGGGAGGCTACACCTTC.

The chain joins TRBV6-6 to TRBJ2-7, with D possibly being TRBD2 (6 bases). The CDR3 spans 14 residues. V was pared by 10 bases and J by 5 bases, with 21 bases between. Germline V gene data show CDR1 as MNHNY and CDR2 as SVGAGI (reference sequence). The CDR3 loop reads CATSSWLAYHEQYF. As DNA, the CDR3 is TGTGCCACCTCTAGCTGGCTAGCGTATCACGAGCAGTACTTC.

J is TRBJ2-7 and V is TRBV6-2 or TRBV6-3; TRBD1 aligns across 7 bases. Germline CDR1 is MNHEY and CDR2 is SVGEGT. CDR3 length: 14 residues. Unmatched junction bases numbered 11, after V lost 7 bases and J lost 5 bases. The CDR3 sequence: CASMLQGSINEQYF. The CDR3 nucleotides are TGTGCCAGCATGCTACAGGGGAGCATTAACGAGCAGTACTTC.

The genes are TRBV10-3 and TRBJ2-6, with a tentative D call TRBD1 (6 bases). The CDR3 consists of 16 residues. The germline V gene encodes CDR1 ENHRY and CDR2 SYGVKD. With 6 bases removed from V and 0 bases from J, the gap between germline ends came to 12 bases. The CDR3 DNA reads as TGTGCCATCAGAGCAGGGGATTACTCTGGGGCCAACGTCCTGACTTTC. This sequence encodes CAIRAGDYSGANVLTF.

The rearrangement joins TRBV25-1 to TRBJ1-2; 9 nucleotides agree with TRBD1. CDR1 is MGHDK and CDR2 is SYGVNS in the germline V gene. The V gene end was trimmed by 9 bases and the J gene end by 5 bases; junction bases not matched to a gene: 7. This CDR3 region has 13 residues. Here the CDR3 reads CASSGDRAYGYTF. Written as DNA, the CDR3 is TGTGCCAGTAGCGGGGACAGGGCGTATGGCTACACCTTC.

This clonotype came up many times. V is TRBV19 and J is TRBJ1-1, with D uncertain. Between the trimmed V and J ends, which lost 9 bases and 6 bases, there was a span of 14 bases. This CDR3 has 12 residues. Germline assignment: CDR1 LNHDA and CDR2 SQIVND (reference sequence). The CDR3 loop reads CASYSIGAEAFF. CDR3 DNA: TGTGCCAGCTATTCCATTGGGGCTGAAGCTTTCTTT. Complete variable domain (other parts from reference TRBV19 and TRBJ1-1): DGGITQSPKYLFRKEGQNVTLSCEQNLNHDAMYWYRQDPGQGLRLIYYSQIVNDFQKGDIAEGYSVSREKKESFPLTVTSAQKNPTAFYLCASYSIGAEAFFGQGTRLTVV.

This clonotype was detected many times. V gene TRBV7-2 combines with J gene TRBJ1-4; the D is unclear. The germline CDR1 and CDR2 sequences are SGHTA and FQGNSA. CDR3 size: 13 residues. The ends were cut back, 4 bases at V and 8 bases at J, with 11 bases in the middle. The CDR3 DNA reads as TGTGCCAGCAGCTCGGCAGACACCGAAAAACTGTTTTTT. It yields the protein CASSSADTEKLFF. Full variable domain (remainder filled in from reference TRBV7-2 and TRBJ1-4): GAGVSQSPSNKVTEKGKDVELRCDPISGHTALYWYRQSLGQGLEFLIYFQGNSAPDKSGLPSDRFSAERTGGSVSTLTIQRTQQEDSAVYLCASSSADTEKLFFGSGTQLSVL.

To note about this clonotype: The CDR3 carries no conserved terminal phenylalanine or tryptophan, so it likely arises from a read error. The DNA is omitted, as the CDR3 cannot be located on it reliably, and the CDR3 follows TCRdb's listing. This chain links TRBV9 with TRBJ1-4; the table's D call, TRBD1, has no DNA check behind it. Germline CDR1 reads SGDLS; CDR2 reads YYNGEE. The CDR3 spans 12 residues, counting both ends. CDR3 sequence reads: CASSGEQGGGDY.

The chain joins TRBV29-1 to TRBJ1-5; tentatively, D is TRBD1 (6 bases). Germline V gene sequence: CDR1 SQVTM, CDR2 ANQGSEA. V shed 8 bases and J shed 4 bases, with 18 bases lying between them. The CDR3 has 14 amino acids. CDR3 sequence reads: CSLDGRGKNQPQHF. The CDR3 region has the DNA TGCAGCTTGGATGGCAGGGGTAAGAATCAGCCCCAGCATTTT.

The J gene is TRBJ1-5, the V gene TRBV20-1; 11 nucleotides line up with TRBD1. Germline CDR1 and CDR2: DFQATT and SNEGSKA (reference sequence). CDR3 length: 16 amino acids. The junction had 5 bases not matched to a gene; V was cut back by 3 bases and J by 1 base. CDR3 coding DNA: TGCAGTGCTAGGGCGGACAGGGGGCGAAGCAATCAGCCCCAGCATTTT. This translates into CSARADRGRSNQPQHF.

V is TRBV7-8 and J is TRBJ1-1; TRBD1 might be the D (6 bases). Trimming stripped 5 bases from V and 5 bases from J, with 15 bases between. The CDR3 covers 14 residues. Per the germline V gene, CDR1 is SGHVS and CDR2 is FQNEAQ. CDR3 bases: TGTGCCAGCAGCAGCCAACAGGGTGTGACTGAAGCTTTCTTT. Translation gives CASSSQQGVTEAFF.

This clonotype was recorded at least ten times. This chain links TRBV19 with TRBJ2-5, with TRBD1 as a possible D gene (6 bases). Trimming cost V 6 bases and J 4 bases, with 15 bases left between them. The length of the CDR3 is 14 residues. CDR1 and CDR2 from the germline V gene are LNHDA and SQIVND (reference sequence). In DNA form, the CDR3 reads TGTGCCAGTAGCCTGGACAGCTCAAGAGAGACCCAGTACTTC. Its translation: CASSLDSSRETQYF.

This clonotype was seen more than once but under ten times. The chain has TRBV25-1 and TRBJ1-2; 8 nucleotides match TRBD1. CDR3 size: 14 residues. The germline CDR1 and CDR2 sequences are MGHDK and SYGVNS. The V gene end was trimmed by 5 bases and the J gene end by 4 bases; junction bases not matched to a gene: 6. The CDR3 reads CASSLGDRRYGYTF. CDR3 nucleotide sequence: TGTGCCAGCAGTTTAGGGGACAGGCGCTATGGCTACACCTTC.

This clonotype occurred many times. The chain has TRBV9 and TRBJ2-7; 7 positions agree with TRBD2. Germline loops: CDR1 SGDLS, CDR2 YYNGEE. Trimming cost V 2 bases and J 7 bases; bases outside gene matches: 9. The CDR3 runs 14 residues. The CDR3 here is CASSVRLAFGEQYF. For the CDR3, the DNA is TGTGCCAGCAGCGTCCGACTAGCTTTTGGGGAGCAGTACTTC.

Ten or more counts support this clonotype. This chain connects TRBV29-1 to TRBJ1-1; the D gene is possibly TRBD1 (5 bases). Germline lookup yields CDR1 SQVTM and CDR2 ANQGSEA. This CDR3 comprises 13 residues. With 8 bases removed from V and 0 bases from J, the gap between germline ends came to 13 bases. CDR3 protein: CSTNPGMNTEAFF. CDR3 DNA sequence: TGCAGCACAAACCCAGGGATGAACACTGAAGCTTTCTTT. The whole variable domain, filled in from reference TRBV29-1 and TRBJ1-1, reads SAVISQKPSRDICQRGTSLTIQCQVDSQVTMMFWYRQQPGQSLTLIATANQGSEATYESGFVIDKFPISRPNLTFSTLTVSNMSPEDSSIYLCSTNPGMNTEAFFGQGTRLTVV.

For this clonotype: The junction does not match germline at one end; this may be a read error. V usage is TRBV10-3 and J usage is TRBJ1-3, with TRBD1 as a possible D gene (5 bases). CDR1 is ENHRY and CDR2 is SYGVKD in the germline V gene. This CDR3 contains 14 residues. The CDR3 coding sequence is TGTGCCAGCAGTTGGACAACCTCTGGAAACACCATATATTTT. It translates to CASSWTTSGNTIYF.

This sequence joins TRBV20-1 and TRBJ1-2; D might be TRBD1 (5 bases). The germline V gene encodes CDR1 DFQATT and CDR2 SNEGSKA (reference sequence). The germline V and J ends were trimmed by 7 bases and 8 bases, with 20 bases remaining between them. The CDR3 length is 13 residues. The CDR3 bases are TGCAGTGTGTTGCGGACAACCCTAAGAGGCTACACCTTC. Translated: CSVLRTTLRGYTF.

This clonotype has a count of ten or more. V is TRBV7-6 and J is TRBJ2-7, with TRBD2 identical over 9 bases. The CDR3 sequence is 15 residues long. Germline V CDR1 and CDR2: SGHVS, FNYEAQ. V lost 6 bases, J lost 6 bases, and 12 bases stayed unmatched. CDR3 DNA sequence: TGTGCCAGCAGAGCAGGGGTAGCGGGGGCTTCCGAGCAGTACTTC. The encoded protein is CASRAGVAGASEQYF.

In DNA form, the CDR3 reads TGTGCCAGCAGCTTAGAGGTCGGACCTAACTATGGCTACACCTTC. Translating gives CASSLEVGPNYGYTF. This sequence joins TRBV11-2 and TRBJ1-2, with D unclear. Trimming pared 0 bases from V and 0 bases from J, leaving 8 bases between. From germline, CDR1 is SGHAT and CDR2 FQNNGV. This CDR3 spans 15 amino acids.

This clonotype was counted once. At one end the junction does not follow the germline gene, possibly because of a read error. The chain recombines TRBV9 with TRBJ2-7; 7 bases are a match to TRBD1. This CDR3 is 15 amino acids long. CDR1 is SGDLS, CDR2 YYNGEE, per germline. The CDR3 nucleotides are TGCGCCAGCAGCCCAGGGACAGCTTTTACCTACGAGCAGTACTTC. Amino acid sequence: CASSPGTAFTYEQYF.

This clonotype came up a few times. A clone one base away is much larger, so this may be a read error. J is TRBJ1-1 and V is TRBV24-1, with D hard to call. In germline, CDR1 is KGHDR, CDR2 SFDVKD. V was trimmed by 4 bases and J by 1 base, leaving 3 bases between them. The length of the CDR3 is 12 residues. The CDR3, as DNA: TGTGCCACCAGTGAGAGGAACACTGAAGCTTTCTTT. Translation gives CATSERNTEAFF.